Listed below are T cell receptor beta chains from one sample, sequenced in a study of blood T cell repertoires in COVID-19. The protocol was immunoSEQ multiplex PCR, while the TCRdb copy is restricted to in-frame clones and leaves out a portion. The table records roughly 300,000 clones, 65% to 90% of them present only once. Input material: peripheral blood. The source is a woman in her sixties or seventies with active or convalescent COVID-19. The CDR3 runs from the conserved cysteine through the conserved F or W. The D gene is left open where the match is weak. Rows give clone size only sometimes, using once, few, many, or a class for an expanded clone.

.	few	TRBJ2-3	TRBV9	TGTGCCAGCAGCGCCCTCGGTGACTCTAGCACAGATACGCAGTATTTT	CASSALGDSSTDTQYF
.	.	TRBJ1-6	TRBV7-3	TGTGCCAGCAGCGGCAGACAGGACTCACCCCTCCACTTT	CASSGRQDSPLHF
TRBD1	few	TRBJ1-4	TRBV27	TGTGCCAGCAGTTCGAGGAAATTGACAGGGGGAACTAATGAAAAACTGTTTTTT	CASSSRKLTGGTNEKLFF
.	.	TRBJ2-1	TRBV19	TGTGCCAGTAGTATTTGGTGGGAGGACACCGGGCCCTACAATGAGCAGTTCTTC	CASSIWWEDTGPYNEQFF
.	.	TRBJ2-7	TRBV5-6	TGTGCCAGCAGCTTCACAGGGGGGGCCGGCCACGAGCAGTACTTC	CASSFTGGAGHEQYF
TRBD1	.	TRBJ1-2	TRBV27	TGTGCCAGCAGTTTGTCAGACAGGGTCTATGGCTACACCTTC	CASSLSDRVYGYTF
TRBD2	.	TRBJ2-7	TRBV5-1	TGCGCCAGCAGTTGGGGGGGCTCCTACGAGCAGTACTTC	CASSWGGSYEQYF
TRBD2	.	TRBJ2-1	TRBV3-1/TRBV3-2	TGTGCCAGCAGCCAGGGACTAGCGGGGGGTTTGATTGAGCAGTTCTTC	CASSQGLAGGLIEQFF
TRBD1	.	TRBJ1-5	TRBV10-3	TGTGCCATCAGTGAGTCGAGGGGACAGGGACGTAATCAGCCCCAGCATTTT	CAISESRGQGRNQPQHF
.	.	TRBJ2-3	TRBV18	TGTGCCAGCTCACCACTTGGCGGGGCGGCAGATACGCAGTATTTT	CASSPLGGAADTQYF
.	.	TRBJ1-3	TRBV7-9	TGTGCCAGCAGCAAGGAGGCTGGAAACACCATATATTTT	CASSKEAGNTIYF
.	.	TRBJ2-7	TRBV6-2/TRBV6-3	TGTGCCAGCAGTACCGGGACTCCTTACGAGCAGTACTTC	CASSTGTPYEQYF
.	once	TRBJ1-3	TRBV7-9	TGTGCCAGCAGGCAGGGGCAGGGTGGAAACACCATATATTTT	CASRQGQGGNTIYF
TRBD2	.	TRBJ2-3	TRBV7-3	TGTGCCAGCAGCTTAACCGGCGGGGGGGCGACAGATACGCAGTATTTT	CASSLTGGGATDTQYF